These 15 T cell receptor beta chains came from one sample sequenced in a study of OX40 agonist ivuxolimab in advanced cancers. TCRdb's table, derived via immunoSEQ multiplex PCR, lists solely in-frame clones and lacks some. The data show 60,000 to 90,000 clones, 80% to 90% seen once. The sequences come from CD4+ or CD8+ T cells sorted from blood, collected in a trial of the OX40 agonist ivuxolimab. The receptors originated from an adult with an advanced solid tumor such as melanoma, head and neck, liver or kidney cancer.

J is TRBJ1-1 and V is TRBV30; D gene unclear. Germline-derived CDR1 and CDR2 are GTSNPN and SVGIG (reference sequence). Between the trimmed V and J ends, which lost 2 bases and 2 bases, there was a span of 12 bases. The CDR3 spans 14 residues. The CDR3 DNA reads as TGTGCCTGGAGTCTGATGACCCCTAACACTGAAGCTTTCTTT. This sequence encodes CAWSLMTPNTEAFF.

This clone has more than one count but fewer than ten. This chain links TRBV5-4 with TRBJ2-3; 9 bases line up with TRBD1. With 4 bases clipped from V and 0 bases from J, the junction kept 6 bases outside the gene matches. This CDR3 comprises 16 residues. Germline-derived CDR1 and CDR2 are SGHNT and YYREEE (reference sequence). The CDR3: CASSLTGQGSTDTQYF. CDR3 nucleotides: TGTGCCAGCAGCCTAACGGGACAGGGCAGCACAGATACGCAGTATTTT.

The chain has TRBV2 and TRBJ1-6; weak D call: TRBD1 (6 bases). V was shortened by 6 bases and J by 0 bases, with 12 bases between the two germline ends. Per germline, CDR1 SNHLY and CDR2 FYNNEI. The CDR3 has 16 residues. The CDR3 loop reads CASRLQGSSYNSPLHF. Written as DNA, the CDR3 is TGTGCCAGCAGGTTACAGGGAAGCTCCTATAATTCACCCCTCCACTTT.

This clone showed up just once. This chain joins TRBV7-9 and TRBJ2-5, with D perhaps matching TRBD1 (5 bases). With 4 bases removed from V and 5 bases from J, the gap between germline ends came to 17 bases. Germline V gene data show CDR1 as SEHNR and CDR2 as FQNEAQ (reference sequence). CDR3 length: 15 amino acids. The CDR3 region is CASSSWDGARETQYF. The CDR3 DNA is TGTGCCAGCAGCTCCTGGGATGGGGCCAGGGAGACCCAGTACTTC.

The rearrangement joins TRBV6-5 to TRBJ2-2; 9 bases agree with TRBD1. The CDR3 loop spans 14 amino acids. V lost 5 bases to trimming and J lost 5 bases; unmatched junction nucleotides: 3. Germline V gene sequence: CDR1 MNHEY, CDR2 SVGAGI. The CDR3 sequence: CASSPGTGTGELFF. In DNA form, the CDR3 reads TGTGCCAGCAGTCCCGGGACAGGGACCGGGGAGCTGTTTTTT.

The chain has TRBV28 and TRBJ1-1; 9 bases agree with TRBD1. The J segment lost 7 bases and the V segment lost 7 bases, leaving 13 bases of the junction unmatched. The CDR3 is 15 amino acids. The germline CDR1 and CDR2 sequences are MDHEN and SYDVKM. CDR3 nucleotides: TGTGCCAGCAAATCGGCGACAGGGGGGTTGGATGAAGCTTTCTTT. It is translated as CASKSATGGLDEAFF.

Turning to this clone: One end of the junction does not line up with germline, which may come from a read error. This chain links TRBV5-1 with TRBJ2-7, with D possibly being TRBD1 (6 bases). The germline CDR1 and CDR2 sequences are SGHRS and YFSETQ. The CDR3 has 15 residues. For the CDR3, the DNA is TGCGCCAGCAGCTTGGTGGGGGTACAGGGCGCCGAGCAGTATTTC. Encoded protein: CASSLVGVQGAEQYF.

This chain joins TRBV5-1 and TRBJ2-5, with D possibly matching TRBD2 (6 bases). TRBJ2-7 explains the end of the DNA better; the J call may be wrong. The CDR3 runs 14 residues. Germline lookup yields CDR1 SGHRS and CDR2 YFSETQ. CDR3 in DNA: TGCGCCAGCAGCTCGCCGGGACTGCGAGACGAGCAGTACTTC. Translated, it gives CASSSPGLRDEQYF.

The rearrangement joins TRBV5-1 to TRBJ1-4, with D uncertain. The CDR3 is 15 residues long. Germline V lookup: CDR1 SGHRS, CDR2 YFSETQ. The ends were cut back, 4 bases at V and 6 bases at J, with 16 bases in the middle. CDR3 bases: TGCGCCAGCAGCGTGGTAGGGTCGGTGTATGAAAAACTGTTTTTT. Translating it yields CASSVVGSVYEKLFF.

The chain links TRBV4-1 to TRBJ2-3; 10 bases fit TRBD1. J gave up 15 bases and V 4 bases, and 7 bases lay outside the gene matches. Germline V gene sequence: CDR1 MGHRA, CDR2 YSYEKL. The CDR3 covers 12 residues. The CDR3 DNA reads TGCGCCAGCAGCCTCGACAGGGGGCGGCTTTATTTT. The encoded protein is CASSLDRGRLYF.

This chain connects TRBV7-8 to TRBJ1-5; D remains ambiguous. The germline gives CDR1 SGHVS, CDR2 FQNEAQ. Trimming removed 5 bases at V and 5 bases at J, with 7 bases between. The CDR3 consists of 12 residues. DNA for the CDR3: TGTGCCAGCAGCATGTTAGATCAGCCCCAGCATTTT. Residues: CASSMLDQPQHF.

The chain employs TRBV6-1 and TRBJ1-2, with D perhaps matching TRBD1 (6 bases). Germline loops: CDR1 MNHNS, CDR2 SASEGT. The CDR3 sequence is 15 residues long. The germline V and J ends were trimmed by 2 bases and 3 bases, with 13 bases remaining between them. CDR3 in amino acids: CASSEITGFDYGYTF. The CDR3 DNA sequence: TGTGCCAGCAGTGAAATTACAGGGTTCGACTATGGCTACACCTTC.

This chain connects TRBV7-2 to TRBJ2-7, with D tentatively TRBD1 (6 bases). The germline V gene encodes CDR1 SGHTA and CDR2 FQGNSA. V was shortened by 5 bases and J by 1 base, with 12 bases between the two germline ends. CDR3 length: 14 amino acids. The CDR3 bases are TGTGCCAGCAGCCTAGGACAGTCGTCCTACGAGCAGTACTTC. It specifies CASSLGQSSYEQYF.

J is TRBJ2-1 and V is TRBV19; D might be TRBD1 (5 bases). The CDR3 covers 14 residues. The germline V gene encodes CDR1 LNHDA and CDR2 SQIVND (reference sequence). V dropped 4 bases and J dropped 8 bases, with 15 bases sitting between them. The CDR3 spells CASSTSLWGDEQFF. The CDR3, as DNA: TGTGCCAGTAGTACCTCACTTTGGGGCGATGAGCAGTTCTTC.

The chain links TRBV27 to TRBJ2-1; D is uncertain. Germline CDR1 reads MNHEY; CDR2 reads SMNVEV (reference sequence). The CDR3 runs to 15 residues. The V end lost 0 bases, the J end lost 2 bases, and 8 bases lay between the germline ends. The CDR3 loop reads CASSLSGNPYNEQFF. CDR3 bases: TGTGCCAGCAGTTTATCCGGCAATCCCTACAATGAGCAGTTCTTC.